This TCR beta chain was sequenced during a study of shared clonotypes between healthy human individuals. None of the donors, who were healthy HIV-negative adults, had recently had acute infections or vaccinations. The V and J ends lost 3 bases and 2 bases respectively, with 8 bases between them. Germline V gene lookup returns CDR1 SGHTA and CDR2 FQGNSA. CDR3 length: 14 residues. Notes on this clone: No antigen is known for it.

Generated by immunoSEQ multiplex PCR, the TCRdb table keeps only in-frame clones and is missing some. The sample shows 2 million to 2.5 million clones, approximately 93% of them seen only once. Study observations and caveats: Against clonotypes common to all four donors, non-shared ones had lower generation probabilities.

The rearrangement uses TRBV7-2 and TRBJ1-5; D call uncertain. The sequenced sample was naive CD4+ T cells from PBMCs. The subset: CD45RA+ positively selected. The TCR sequence derives from a young man in good health. Some clones in this sample may be carry-over from other donors' samples. This CDR3 reads CASSFGERNQPQHF. In nucleotides, the CDR3 is TGTGCCAGCAGCTTCGGAGAACGCAATCAGCCCCAGCATTTT.